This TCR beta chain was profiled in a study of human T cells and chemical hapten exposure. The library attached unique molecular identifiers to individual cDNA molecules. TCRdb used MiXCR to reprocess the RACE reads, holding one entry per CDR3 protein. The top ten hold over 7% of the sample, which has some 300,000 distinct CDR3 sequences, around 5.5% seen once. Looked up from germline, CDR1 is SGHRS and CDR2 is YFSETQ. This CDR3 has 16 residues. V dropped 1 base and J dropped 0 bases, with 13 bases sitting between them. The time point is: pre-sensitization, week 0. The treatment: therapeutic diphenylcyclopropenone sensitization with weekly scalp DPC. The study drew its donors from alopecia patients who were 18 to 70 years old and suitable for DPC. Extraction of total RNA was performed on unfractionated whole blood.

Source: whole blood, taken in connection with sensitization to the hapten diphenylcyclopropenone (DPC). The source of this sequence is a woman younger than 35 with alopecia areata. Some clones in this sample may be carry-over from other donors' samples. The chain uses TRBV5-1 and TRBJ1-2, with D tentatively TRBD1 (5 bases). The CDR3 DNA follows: TGCGCCAGCAGCTTGTTCCCCGACAGAGCTAACTATGGCTACACCTTC. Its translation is CASSLFPDRANYGYTF.